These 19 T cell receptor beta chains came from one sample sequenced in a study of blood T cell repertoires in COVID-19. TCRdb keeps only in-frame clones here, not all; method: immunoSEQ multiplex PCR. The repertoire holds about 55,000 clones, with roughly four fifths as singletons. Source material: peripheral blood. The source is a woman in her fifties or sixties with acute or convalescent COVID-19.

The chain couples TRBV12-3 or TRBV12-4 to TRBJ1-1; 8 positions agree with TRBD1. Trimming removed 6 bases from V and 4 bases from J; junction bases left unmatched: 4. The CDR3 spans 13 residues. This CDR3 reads CASRRTGSTEAFF. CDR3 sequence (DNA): TGTGCCAGCAGGAGGACAGGGAGCACTGAAGCTTTCTTT.

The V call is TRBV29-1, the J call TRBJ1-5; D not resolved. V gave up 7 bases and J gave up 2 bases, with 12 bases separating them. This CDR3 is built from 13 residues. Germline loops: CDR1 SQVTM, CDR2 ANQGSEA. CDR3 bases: TGCAGCGCCGCGGACGGGGGCAATCAGCCCCAGCATTTT. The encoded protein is CSAADGGNQPQHF.

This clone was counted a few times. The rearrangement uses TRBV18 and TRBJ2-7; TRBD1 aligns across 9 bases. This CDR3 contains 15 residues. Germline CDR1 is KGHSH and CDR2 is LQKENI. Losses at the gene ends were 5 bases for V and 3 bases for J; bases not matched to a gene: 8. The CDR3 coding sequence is TGTGCCAGCTCAACGGACAGGGGAAGTCTCTACGAGCAGTACTTC. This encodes CASSTDRGSLYEQYF.

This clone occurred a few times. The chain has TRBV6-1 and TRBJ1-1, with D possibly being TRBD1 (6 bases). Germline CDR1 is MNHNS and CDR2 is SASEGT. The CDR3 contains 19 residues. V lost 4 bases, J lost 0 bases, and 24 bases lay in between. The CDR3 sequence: CASSAQIPGQTPLNTEAFF. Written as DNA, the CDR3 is TGTGCCAGCAGTGCCCAAATCCCAGGACAGACCCCTTTGAACACTGAAGCTTTCTTT.

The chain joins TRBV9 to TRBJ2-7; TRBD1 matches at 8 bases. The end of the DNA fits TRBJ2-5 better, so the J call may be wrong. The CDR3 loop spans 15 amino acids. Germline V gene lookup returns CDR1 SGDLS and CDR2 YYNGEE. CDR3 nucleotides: TGTGCCAGCAGCGTGTCGACAGGGGTGGTCGAGACCCAGTACTTC. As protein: CASSVSTGVVETQYF.

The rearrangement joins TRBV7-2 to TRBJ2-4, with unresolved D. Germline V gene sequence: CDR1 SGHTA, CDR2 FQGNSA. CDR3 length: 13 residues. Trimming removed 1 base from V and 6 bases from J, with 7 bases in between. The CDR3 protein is CASSLGQINIQYF. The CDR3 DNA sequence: TGTGCCAGCAGCTTAGGGCAGATAAACATTCAGTACTTC.

The CDR3 reads CASSPAGSLYEQYF. CDR3 in DNA: TGTGCCAGCTCACCAGCAGGTTCCCTCTACGAGCAGTACTTC. The chain joins TRBV18 to TRBJ2-7; D remains ambiguous. The V gene's germline CDR1 is KGHSH and CDR2 LQKENI. V lost 2 bases, J lost 3 bases, and 11 bases lay in between. This CDR3 is built from 14 residues. Full variable domain (remainder filled in from reference TRBV18 and TRBJ2-7): NAGVMQNPRHLVRRRGQEARLRCSPMKGHSHVYWYRQLPEEGLKFMVYLQKENIIDESGMPKERFSAEFPKEGPSILRIQQVVRGDSAAYFCASSPAGSLYEQYFGPGTRLTVT.

CDR3 coding DNA: TGTGCCAGCAATCAGGGCTCTGGAAACACCATATATTTT. Encoded protein: CASNQGSGNTIYF. This chain connects TRBV6-6 to TRBJ1-3, with D perhaps matching TRBD1 (5 bases). Germline CDR1 and CDR2: MNHNY and SVGAGI (reference sequence). This CDR3 region has 13 residues. Trimming cost V 7 bases and J 0 bases, with 7 bases left between them.

CDR3 in amino acids: CASSTRQGGTGELFF. CDR3 coding DNA: TGTGCCAGCAGCACTCGACAGGGTGGGACCGGGGAGCTGTTTTTT. This chain joins TRBV9 and TRBJ2-2, with 7 bases matching TRBD1. V dropped 4 bases and J dropped 5; count of bases not matched to a gene: 8. Germline loops: CDR1 SGDLS, CDR2 YYNGEE. The CDR3 has 15 residues.

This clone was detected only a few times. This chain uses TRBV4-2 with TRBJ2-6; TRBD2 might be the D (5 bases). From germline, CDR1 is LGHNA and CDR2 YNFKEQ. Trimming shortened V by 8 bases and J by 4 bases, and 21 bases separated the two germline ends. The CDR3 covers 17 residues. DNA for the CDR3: TGTGCCAGCGACAATGCGGGCCACCCTCTGGGGGCCAACGTCCTGACTTTC. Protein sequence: CASDNAGHPLGANVLTF.

This CDR3 is CATTPPGLAGEQYF. The CDR3 DNA is TGTGCCACCACCCCCCCCGGACTAGCCGGCGAGCAGTACTTC. The V and J genes are TRBV28 and TRBJ2-7, with 8 bases identical to TRBD2. This CDR3 contains 14 residues. The junction had 14 bases not matched to a gene; V was cut back by 10 bases and J by 6 bases. CDR1 and CDR2 (germline): MDHEN, SYDVKM.

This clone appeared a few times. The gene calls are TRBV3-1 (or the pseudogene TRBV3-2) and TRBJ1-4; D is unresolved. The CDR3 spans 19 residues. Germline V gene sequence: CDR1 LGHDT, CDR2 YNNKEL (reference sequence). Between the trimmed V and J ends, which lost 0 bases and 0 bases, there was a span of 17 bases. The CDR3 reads CASSQDFGPSLATNEKLFF. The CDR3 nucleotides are TGTGCCAGCAGCCAAGATTTTGGTCCGAGCCTGGCAACTAATGAAAAACTGTTTTTT.

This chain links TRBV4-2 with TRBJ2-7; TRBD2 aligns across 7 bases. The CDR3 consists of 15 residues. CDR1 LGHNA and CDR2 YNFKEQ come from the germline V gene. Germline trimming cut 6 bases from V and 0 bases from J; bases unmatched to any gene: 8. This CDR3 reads CASSHPGGNSYEQYF. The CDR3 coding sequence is TGTGCCAGCAGTCATCCCGGGGGGAACTCCTACGAGCAGTACTTC.

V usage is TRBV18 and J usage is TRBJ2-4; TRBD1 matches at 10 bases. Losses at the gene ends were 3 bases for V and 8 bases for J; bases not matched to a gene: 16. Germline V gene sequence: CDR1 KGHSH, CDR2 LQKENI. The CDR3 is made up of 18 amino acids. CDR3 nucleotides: TGTGCCAGCTCACCCTTCCTAGGGGACAGGGGTGGGAAATACATTCAGTACTTC. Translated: CASSPFLGDRGGKYIQYF.

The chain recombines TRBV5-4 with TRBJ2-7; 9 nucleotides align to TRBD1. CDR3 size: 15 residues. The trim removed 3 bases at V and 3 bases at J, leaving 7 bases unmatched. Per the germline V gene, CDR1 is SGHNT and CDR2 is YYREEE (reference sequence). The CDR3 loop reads CASSSQGQGIYEQYF. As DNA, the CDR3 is TGTGCCAGCAGCTCTCAGGGACAGGGAATCTACGAGCAGTACTTC.

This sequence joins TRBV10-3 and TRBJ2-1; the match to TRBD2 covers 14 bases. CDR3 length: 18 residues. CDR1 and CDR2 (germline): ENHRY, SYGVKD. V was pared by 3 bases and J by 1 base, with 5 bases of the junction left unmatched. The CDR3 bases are TGTGCCATCAGTGACCCCGGGACTAGCGGGGGATCCTACAATGAGCAGTTCTTC. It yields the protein CAISDPGTSGGSYNEQFF.

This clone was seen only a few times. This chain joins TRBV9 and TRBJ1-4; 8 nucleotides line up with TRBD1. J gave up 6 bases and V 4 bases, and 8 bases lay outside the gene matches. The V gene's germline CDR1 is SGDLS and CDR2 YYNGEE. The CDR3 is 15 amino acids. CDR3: CASSQGTGQHEKLFF. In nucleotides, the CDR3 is TGTGCCAGCAGCCAGGGGACAGGACAGCATGAAAAACTGTTTTTT.

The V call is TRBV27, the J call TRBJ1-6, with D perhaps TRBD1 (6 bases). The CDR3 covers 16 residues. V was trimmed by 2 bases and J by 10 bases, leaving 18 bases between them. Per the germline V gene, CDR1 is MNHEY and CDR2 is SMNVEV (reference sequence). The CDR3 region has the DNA TGTGCCAGCAGTTTAAGGCTGGGGGCAGGACGGTCACCCCTCCACTTT. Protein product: CASSLRLGAGRSPLHF.

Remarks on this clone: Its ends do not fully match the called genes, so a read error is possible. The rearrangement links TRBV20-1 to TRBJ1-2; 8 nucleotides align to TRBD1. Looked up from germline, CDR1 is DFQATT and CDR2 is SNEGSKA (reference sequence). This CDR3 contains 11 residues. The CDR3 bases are TGCAGTGCAAGACAGGGGCCCACGGCAAGCTTC. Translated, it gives CSARQGPTASF.